These 16 T cell receptor beta chains originate from one sample sequenced in a study of shared clonotypes between healthy human individuals. Profiling relied on immunoSEQ multiplex PCR, and the TCRdb table lists in-frame clones only, not all of them. The sample contains about 1 million clones, approximately 70% of which appear only once. Sequenced material: memory CD4+ T cells sorted from blood. As for subset: CD45RA-negative fraction. The receptors stem from a man younger than 35 in good health.

The chain joins TRBV11-2 to TRBJ2-5, with D possibly TRBD2 on 5 matching bases. The germline CDR1 and CDR2 sequences are SGHAT and FQNNGV. Trimming took off 5 bases at V and 0 bases at J, with 7 bases between the two ends. The CDR3 totals 13 residues. The CDR3 is CASSAGNQETQYF. The CDR3 DNA sequence: TGTGCCAGCAGCGCCGGGAACCAAGAGACCCAGTACTTC.

Only a few counts were recorded for this clone. The CDR3 is CSIPRENYEQYF. CDR3 bases: TGCAGCATTCCTAGGGAAAACTACGAGCAGTACTTC. The rearrangement links TRBV29-1 to TRBJ2-7; no clear D gene. V was cut by 8 bases and J by 3 bases, with 14 bases left in between. The V gene's germline CDR1 is SQVTM and CDR2 ANQGSEA. This CDR3 comprises 12 residues.

The rearrangement links TRBV2 to TRBJ2-3; TRBD2 might be the D (6 bases). The length of the CDR3 is 12 residues. The V gene's germline CDR1 is SNHLY and CDR2 FYNNEI. Between the trimmed V and J ends, which lost 3 bases and 5 bases, there was a span of 6 bases. The CDR3 loop is CASSDGGDTQYF. The CDR3 DNA reads as TGTGCCAGCAGTGACGGGGGAGATACGCAGTATTTT.

The rearrangement links TRBV6-1 to TRBJ1-5; TRBD1 matches at 12 bases. From germline, CDR1 is MNHNS and CDR2 SASEGT. V lost 4 bases to trimming and J lost 6 bases; unmatched junction nucleotides: 7. The CDR3 contains 16 residues. The CDR3 sequence: CASSAGTGGLSQPQHF. In nucleotides, the CDR3 is TGTGCCAGCAGTGCCGGGACAGGGGGCTTGTCTCAGCCCCAGCATTTT.

The chain uses TRBV7-2 and TRBJ2-2; 7 bases are shared with TRBD1. The germline gives CDR1 SGHTA, CDR2 FQGNSA. V dropped 6 bases and J dropped 7; count of bases not matched to a gene: 5. The CDR3 length is 13 residues. The CDR3 coding sequence is TGTGCCAGCAGTTCGACAGGGCTCGGGGAGCTGTTTTTT. Amino acid sequence: CASSSTGLGELFF.

This clone was recorded many times. This chain uses TRBV30 with TRBJ2-7, with 9 positions matching TRBD1. The V segment lost 4 bases and the J segment 4 bases; nucleotides outside the gene matches: 2. This CDR3 has 12 residues. Germline CDR1 GTSNPN, CDR2 SVGIG (reference sequence). The CDR3 is CAWNRGLYEQYF. The CDR3 coding sequence is TGTGCCTGGAACAGGGGGCTGTACGAGCAGTACTTC. The complete variable domain, with remaining parts taken from reference TRBV30 and TRBJ2-7, reads SQTIHQWPATLVQPVGSPLSLECTVEGTSNPNLYWYRQAAGRGLQLLFYSVGIGQISSEVPQNLSASRPQDRQFILSSKKLLLSDSGFYLCAWNRGLYEQYFGPGTRLTVT.

This clone was recorded a few times. In the same sample, other DNA sequences code for this CDR3. CDR3 bases: TGTGCCAGCAGCTTAGTGGGAGCAGGGCAGTACTTC. Amino acid sequence: CASSLVGAGQYF. This rearrangement joins TRBV7-2 to TRBJ2-7, with D possibly TRBD2 on 5 matching bases. The CDR3 length is 12 residues. Germline CDR1 SGHTA, CDR2 FQGNSA. The V gene lost 1 base and the J gene lost 9 bases, with 10 bases spanning the gap.

V usage is TRBV10-1 and J usage is TRBJ1-1, with D unclear. The germline V and J ends were trimmed by 6 bases and 1 base, with 9 bases remaining between them. The CDR3 extends over 13 amino acids. CDR1 is WNHNN and CDR2 is SYGVQD in the germline V gene (reference sequence). CDR3 region: CASRATGNTEAFF. The CDR3 nucleotides are TGCGCCAGCAGAGCAACGGGGAACACTGAAGCTTTCTTT.

The genes are TRBV5-6 and TRBJ2-3; 7 bases match TRBD2. Losses at the gene ends were 3 bases for V and 3 bases for J; bases not matched to a gene: 7. This CDR3 contains 15 residues. Germline CDR1 SGHDT, CDR2 YYEEEE. The CDR3 region has the DNA TGTGCCAGCAGCTCCGTCGCGGGAGCGACAGATACGCAGTATTTT. It yields the protein CASSSVAGATDTQYF.

The chain carries TRBV7-9 and TRBJ1-6, with a tentative D call TRBD1 (6 bases). Germline V lookup: CDR1 SEHNR, CDR2 FQNEAQ (reference sequence). Trimming removed 5 bases from V and 10 bases from J, with 15 bases in between. The CDR3 loop spans 14 amino acids. In DNA, the CDR3 is TGTGCCAGCAGCCCGGACAGAGGGAGGTCACCCCTCCACTTT. Encoded protein: CASSPDRGRSPLHF.

This clone was seen only a few times. The sample holds other DNA sequences that translate to the same CDR3. The V call is TRBV7-9, the J call TRBJ1-1; D is undetermined. V dropped 2 bases and J dropped 1 base, with 5 bases sitting between them. The CDR3 contains 13 residues. Germline CDR1 is SEHNR and CDR2 is FQNEAQ (reference sequence). The CDR3 region is CASSLTQNTEAFF. Here the CDR3 DNA reads TGTGCCAGCAGCTTAACCCAGAACACTGAAGCTTTCTTT. Full variable domain (missing parts from reference TRBV7-9 and TRBJ1-1): DTGVSQNPRHKITKRGQNVTFRCDPISEHNRLYWYRQTLGQGPEFLTYFQNEAQLEKSRLLSDRFSAERPKGSFSTLEIQRTEQGDSAMYLCASSLTQNTEAFFGQGTRLTVV.

This chain links TRBV4-3 with TRBJ1-1, with D possibly matching TRBD1 (5 bases). The CDR3 contains 15 residues. Germline V CDR1 and CDR2: LGHNA, YSLEER. Trimming took off 0 bases at V and 5 bases at J, with 13 bases between the two ends. CDR3 sequence reads: CASSQDSSGGTEAFF. CDR3 DNA: TGCGCCAGCAGCCAAGACTCGAGCGGGGGAACTGAAGCTTTCTTT.

The CDR3 reads CAWSGRRDNEQFF. CDR3 coding DNA: TGTGCCTGGAGTGGGAGGAGAGACAATGAGCAGTTCTTC. The rearrangement links TRBV30 to TRBJ2-1, with D tentatively TRBD2 (5 bases). Germline CDR1 is GTSNPN and CDR2 is SVGIG (reference sequence). The CDR3 totals 13 residues. Trimming took 1 base from V and 5 from J, leaving 9 bases between them.

The V and J genes are TRBV6-5 and TRBJ2-1; D unclear. The germline V gene has CDR1 MNHEY and CDR2 SVGAGI. The CDR3 sequence is 12 residues long. V was clipped by 6 bases and J by 7 bases, with 10 bases between them. CDR3 residues: CASRTLGNEQFF. The CDR3 DNA follows: TGTGCCAGCAGGACCCTAGGGAATGAGCAGTTCTTC.

The V gene is TRBV6-1, the J gene TRBJ1-2; no clear D. Trimming took 2 bases from V and 3 from J, leaving 7 bases between them. This CDR3 has 13 amino acids. CDR1 is MNHNS, CDR2 SASEGT, per germline. CDR3 nucleotides: TGTGCCAGCAGTGAACACACCCACTATGGCTACACCTTC. As protein: CASSEHTHYGYTF.

The chain recombines TRBV5-1 with TRBJ1-1, with D possibly being TRBD1 (6 bases). The germline CDR1 and CDR2 sequences are SGHRS and YFSETQ. The CDR3 extends over 14 amino acids. The V and J ends lost 2 bases and 0 bases respectively, with 8 bases between them. CDR3 DNA: TGCGCCAGCAGCTTCAGGGGAATGAACACTGAAGCTTTCTTT. It translates to CASSFRGMNTEAFF.